The rows below give T cell receptor beta chains drawn from one sample of a study of blood T cells in healthy people across ages. TCRdb reprocessed the 5' RACE reads with MiXCR, giving one entry per CDR3 protein. The sample has 1.4 million or so distinct CDR3 sequences; 42% are singletons. The material sequenced was blood. All receptors come from a woman aged 18 to 35 in good health. CDR3s include the opening cysteine and the closing phenylalanine or tryptophan. Fields, in order: V gene, J gene, D gene, clone size, CDR3 DNA, CDR3 protein. A D gene is named only where the DNA matches it firmly. Expanded clones are given a class, and other clones once, few, many or no size at all.

TRBV5-1,TRBJ2-3,TRBD2,few,TGCGCCAGCAGCCCGGCTCTAGCGGGAGGGGGCACAGATACGCAGTATTTT,CASSPALAGGGTDTQYF
TRBV20-1,TRBJ1-5,TRBD1,NA,TGCAGTGCTAACCTCGGGCAGGGGGCGGGACAGCCCCAGCATTTT,CSANLGQGAGQPQHF
TRBV27,TRBJ1-2,TRBD1,once,TGTGCCAGCAGTGGACCGGGACAGGGGTTCTATGGCTACACCTTC,CASSGPGQGFYGYTF
TRBV15,TRBJ1-5,NA,few,TGTGCCACCAGCTGGAGGGGAGGGGCAGGTCAGCCCCAGCATTTT,CATSWRGGAGQPQHF
TRBV27,TRBJ2-1,NA,NA,TGTGCCAGCAGCCCGCTAGTGGGGGGGCGTCATGAGCAGTTCTTC,CASSPLVGGRHEQFF
TRBV29-1,TRBJ2-2,TRBD1,NA,TGCAGCGTTGTGACAGGGCTAACCGGGGAGCTGTTTTTT,CSVVTGLTGELFF
TRBV4-2,TRBJ2-6,TRBD1,NA,TGTGCCAGCAGCCAAGAGGTCTTGGGACAGGGTGAGGCTGGGGCCAACGTCCTGACTTTC,CASSQEVLGQGEAGANVLTF
TRBV5-1,TRBJ2-3,NA,NA,TGCGCCAGCAGCTTGGTCTCGAGGGCACCAACCACAGATACGCAGTATTTT,CASSLVSRAPTTDTQYF
TRBV11-2,TRBJ1-4,TRBD1,once,TGTGCCAGCAGGAAACCGGGACAGGGTTCGGCTAATGAAAAACTGTTTTTT,CASRKPGQGSANEKLFF
TRBV2,TRBJ2-1,NA,NA,TGTGCCAGCAGTGGTGCCGAAATCTACAATGAGCAGTTCTTC,CASSGAEIYNEQFF
TRBV29-1,TRBJ2-3,NA,NA,TGCAGCGTTGAAGCACAACTCTCGGATACGCAGTATTTT,CSVEAQLSDTQYF
TRBV29-1,TRBJ1-4,NA,NA,TGCAGCGCACACACTGGGGCTAATGAAAAACTGTTTTTT,CSAHTGANEKLFF
TRBV3-1,TRBJ2-1,TRBD2,NA,TGTGCCAGCAGCCCCCTTTCGCTAGCGGGGGGGTTAGAGCAGTTCTTC,CASSPLSLAGGLEQFF
TRBV27,TRBJ2-3,NA,NA,TGTGCCAGCAGTATCCTGACTAGTTACACAGATACGCAGTATTTT,CASSILTSYTDTQYF
TRBV4-2,TRBJ2-3,NA,NA,TGTGCCAGCAGCCCCGGCGGGACTCTCATGTATTTT,CASSPGGTLMYF
TRBV10-3,TRBJ2-7,TRBD2,many,TGTGCCACCCGGACTAGCGTCTCCTACGAGCAGTACTTC,CATRTSVSYEQYF
TRBV10-3,TRBJ1-2,TRBD1,NA,TGTGCCATCAGTGAAGCTGGGGACAGATGGAACTATGGCTACACCTTC,CAISEAGDRWNYGYTF
TRBV5-1,TRBJ1-2,NA,NA,TGCGCCAGCAGCCGAGGAAGGGGCCGGGATAACTATGGCTACACCTTC,CASSRGRGRDNYGYTF